A single sample gave rise to the 19 T cell receptor beta chains below, sequenced in a study of TIL therapy for anti-PD-1-resistant metastatic lung cancer. Specified time point: pre-treatment sample, taken before nivolumab and TIL therapy. Sequencing used immunoSEQ v3. Only in-frame clones appear in the TCRdb table, and some are missing; sequencing was by immunoSEQ multiplex PCR. This table holds roughly 60,000 clones, roughly 84% found once. The specimen comprised blood, sampled at baseline. The receptors here all came from a person between 25 and 79 years old with non-small cell lung cancer.

The chain combines TRBV5-1 with TRBJ1-2; D gene uncertain. The germline V and J ends were trimmed by 0 bases and 3 bases, with 6 bases remaining between them. The CDR3 is 13 residues long. The V gene's germline CDR1 is SGHRS and CDR2 YFSETQ. CDR3 protein: CASSLDGDYGYTF. CDR3 bases: TGCGCCAGCAGCTTGGACGGTGACTATGGCTACACCTTC.

The chain couples TRBV6-5 to TRBJ1-3; D is unresolved. The CDR3 covers 14 residues. Trimming took 6 bases from V and 0 from J, leaving 9 bases between them. Germline V gene data show CDR1 as MNHEY and CDR2 as SVGAGI. As DNA, the CDR3 is TGTGCCAGCAGGCCCGTGAGCTCTGGAAACACCATATATTTT. This sequence encodes CASRPVSSGNTIYF.

The chain has TRBV11-2 and TRBJ1-1; D is ambiguous. CDR1 SGHAT and CDR2 FQNNGV come from the germline V gene. This CDR3 is built from 15 residues. Trimming removed 0 bases at V and 7 bases at J, with 15 bases between. The CDR3 DNA follows: TGTGCCAGCAGCTTAGATCTCTTGGCGGAGTTTGAAGCTTTCTTT. Its protein is CASSLDLLAEFEAFF.

The genes are TRBV7-8 and TRBJ2-1; 11 bases map to TRBD2. CDR3 length: 18 amino acids. Germline V gene data show CDR1 as SGHVS and CDR2 as FQNEAQ. The V segment lost 2 bases and the J segment 6 bases; nucleotides outside the gene matches: 12. In nucleotides, the CDR3 is TGTGCCAGCAGCTTACCCAGGAGACTAGCGGGAATCTTCAATGAGCAGTTCTTC. It specifies CASSLPRRLAGIFNEQFF.

The genes are TRBV2 and TRBJ1-1; D may be TRBD1 (5 bases). With 6 bases removed from V and 6 bases from J, the gap between germline ends came to 14 bases. The CDR3 runs 13 residues. Germline loops: CDR1 SNHLY, CDR2 FYNNEI. Here the CDR3 reads CASSVSLGAEAFF. CDR3 DNA: TGTGCCAGCAGCGTCTCATTGGGGGCTGAAGCTTTCTTT.

The genes are TRBV27 and TRBJ2-7; D uncertain. The V end lost 8 bases, the J end lost 5 bases, and 16 bases lay between the germline ends. Germline CDR1 reads MNHEY; CDR2 reads SMNVEV (reference sequence). The CDR3 has 13 residues. The CDR3 nucleotides are TGTGCCAGCCACAAGGGTGTTCCCCACGAGCAGTACTTC. It codes for CASHKGVPHEQYF.

The chain has TRBV3-1 (or the pseudogene TRBV3-2) and TRBJ2-3; TRBD2 aligns across 12 bases. J gave up 5 bases and V 3 bases, and 9 bases lay outside the gene matches. Germline V gives CDR1 LGHDT, CDR2 YNNKEL (reference sequence). The CDR3 totals 17 residues. The CDR3 protein is CASSQGLAGHARDTQYF. In DNA, the CDR3 is TGTGCCAGCAGCCAGGGACTAGCGGGTCATGCGAGAGATACGCAGTATTTT.

The chain couples TRBV4-1 to TRBJ2-7, with 10 positions matching TRBD2. This CDR3 comprises 16 residues. V shed 0 bases and J 7 bases; nucleotides not matched to a gene: 9. Germline V gene lookup returns CDR1 MGHRA and CDR2 YSYEKL. CDR3 DNA sequence: TGCGCCAGCAGCCAAGATCGGACTAGCGGAGCCAGGGAGCAGTACTTC. Amino acids: CASSQDRTSGAREQYF.

The V call is TRBV5-1, the J call TRBJ2-3; D might be TRBD1 or TRBD2, each matching 6 bases. Per the germline V gene, CDR1 is SGHRS and CDR2 is YFSETQ. This CDR3 is built from 16 residues. V was clipped by 3 bases and J by 2 bases, with 16 bases between them. CDR3 bases: TGCGCCAGCAGCTCCTTTTTTGGGGGGCCCACAGATACGCAGTATTTT. It codes for CASSSFFGGPTDTQYF.

This clone came up a few times. The chain links TRBV3-1 (or the pseudogene TRBV3-2) to TRBJ1-2, with TRBD1 matching 9 bases. Trimming cost V 4 bases and J 6 bases; bases outside gene matches: 3. The CDR3 spans 13 residues. Per the germline V gene, CDR1 is LGHDT and CDR2 is YNNKEL (reference sequence). CDR3 DNA sequence: TGTGCCAGCAGCCCACAGGGGGCTCATGGCTACACCTTC. This codes for CASSPQGAHGYTF.

The chain employs TRBV19 and TRBJ1-3; 7 bases match TRBD1. Losses at the gene ends were 7 bases for V and 4 bases for J; bases not matched to a gene: 7. The CDR3 sequence is 14 residues long. The V gene's germline CDR1 is LNHDA and CDR2 SQIVND (reference sequence). In DNA form, the CDR3 reads TGTGCCAGTACATCAGGGGGGAGAGGAAACACCATATATTTT. Its protein is CASTSGGRGNTIYF.

J is TRBJ2-7 and V is TRBV28, with 9 positions matching TRBD2. The CDR3 extends over 17 amino acids. The V gene end was trimmed by 6 bases and the J gene end by 5 bases; junction bases not matched to a gene: 17. Per the germline V gene, CDR1 is MDHEN and CDR2 is SYDVKM. CDR3: CASSFDSTWREGNEQYF. CDR3 DNA: TGTGCCAGCAGCTTCGACTCGACGTGGCGGGAGGGGAACGAGCAGTACTTC.

The rearrangement uses TRBV6-5 and TRBJ1-4; D not certain. The CDR3 is 12 amino acids. V was clipped by 6 bases and J by 6 bases, with 8 bases between them. Germline V gene data show CDR1 as MNHEY and CDR2 as SVGAGI. The CDR3 bases are TGTGCCAGCAGGAGGGATGATGAAAAACTGTTTTTT. Translated, it gives CASRRDDEKLFF.

CDR3 sequence: CASSSTEDGNIQYF. The CDR3 coding sequence is TGTGCCAGCAGTTCGACAGAGGATGGAAACATTCAGTACTTC. This chain links TRBV7-9 with TRBJ2-4; weak D call: TRBD1 (5 bases). CDR3 size: 14 residues. The germline V gene has CDR1 SEHNR and CDR2 FQNEAQ (reference sequence). V gave up 6 bases and J gave up 6 bases, with 15 bases separating them.

The V gene is TRBV7-3, the J gene TRBJ2-5; D tentatively fits TRBD1 or TRBD2 (5 bases each). The CDR3 has 14 amino acids. CDR1 is SGHTA, CDR2 FQGTGA, per germline. V was cut by 4 bases and J by 7 bases, with 16 bases left in between. CDR3 coding DNA: TGTGCCAGCAGCTCAGAAGGGGTTGAGGGGACCCAGTACTTC. Encoded protein: CASSSEGVEGTQYF.

V gene TRBV5-1 combines with J gene TRBJ1-4; D remains unclear. Trimming removed 0 bases from V and 8 bases from J, with 17 bases in between. The CDR3 sequence is 16 residues long. The germline V gene has CDR1 SGHRS and CDR2 YFSETQ. CDR3 sequence reads: CASSLAAGGLGEKLFF. Written as DNA, the CDR3 is TGCGCCAGCAGCTTGGCGGCAGGAGGGCTTGGGGAAAAACTGTTTTTT.

This clone is a singleton in its sample. The rearrangement joins TRBV3-1 (or the pseudogene TRBV3-2) to TRBJ1-2; D is uncertain. The ends were cut back, 1 base at V and 0 bases at J, with 6 bases in the middle. The CDR3 length is 14 residues. CDR1 and CDR2 from the germline V gene are LGHDT and YNNKEL (reference sequence). CDR3 sequence (DNA): TGTGCCAGCAGCCAAGGGAAGGCTAACTATGGCTACACCTTC. It codes for CASSQGKANYGYTF.

The chain links TRBV27 to TRBJ2-7; TRBD1 or TRBD2 may be the D gene (6 bases each). Between the trimmed V and J ends, which lost 5 bases and 0 bases, there was a span of 17 bases. Germline CDR1 is MNHEY and CDR2 is SMNVEV (reference sequence). The CDR3 runs 16 residues. CDR3 DNA sequence: TGTGCCAGCAGTCCCGGGGGCTACCTAGGCTCCTACGAGCAGTACTTC. The encoded protein is CASSPGGYLGSYEQYF.

This rearrangement joins TRBV5-8 to TRBJ1-2; a possible D gene is TRBD1 (5 bases). Trimming took 1 base from V and 4 from J, leaving 17 bases between them. This CDR3 comprises 16 residues. Per germline, CDR1 SGHTS and CDR2 YDEGEE. CDR3 nucleotide sequence: TGTGCCAGCAGCTTGACGTTTTCATCAGGGTCCTATGGCTACACCTTC. Translated, it gives CASSLTFSSGSYGYTF.